This entry is about one T cell receptor beta chain. Its cognate antigen is unknown. PCR replicates from unsorted PBMC used roughly 310 ng DNA, and this amount was tens of thousands of T cell genomes. The table came from immunoSEQ multiplex PCR; TCRdb's copy has only in-frame clones and leaves some out. The repertoire holds about 560,000 clones, around 78% seen once, with around 12% in the top ten. This specimen comes from a study of shared clonotypes between healthy human individuals. Regarding the study as a whole: Sharing of clonotypes among donors was expected to vary with sequencing depth.

Everyone who donated was a Caucasian adult who lived in Nashville, Tennessee. The CDR3 runs to 14 residues. The V and J ends lost 6 bases and 3 bases, in that order; junction bases with no gene match: 4. Germline V CDR1 and CDR2: WNHNN, SYGVQD (reference sequence). The rearrangement joins TRBV10-1 to TRBJ2-3; the match to TRBD2 covers 9 bases. The sample comprised PBMCs. The receptor was isolated from a woman aged 40-49 years in good health. Some clones in this sample may be carry-over from other donors' samples. CDR3 region: CASSPGLATDTQYF. DNA of the CDR3: TGCGCCAGCAGCCCCGGACTAGCGACAGATACGCAGTATTTT.